This passage covers 19 T cell receptor beta chains from one sample sequenced in a study of blood T cell repertoires in COVID-19. Here immunoSEQ multiplex PCR was the method, and the copy in TCRdb shows in-frame clones only, minus some. The data contain 25,000 to 30,000 clones, roughly 90% of them seen just once; the ten biggest clones take up about 11%. The sample comprised peripheral blood. The receptors shown here come from a man between 65 and 85 years old with acute or convalescent COVID-19.

The chain links TRBV18 to TRBJ2-3; 8 bases fit TRBD2. CDR3 length: 15 residues. The V gene end was trimmed by 1 base and the J gene end by 3 bases; junction bases not matched to a gene: 3. From germline, CDR1 is KGHSH and CDR2 LQKENI. DNA for the CDR3: TGTGCCAGCTCACCACTTAGCGGGACGACAGATACGCAGTATTTT. Translated: CASSPLSGTTDTQYF.

The gene calls are TRBV5-1 and TRBJ1-1; the D is unclear. Looked up from germline, CDR1 is SGHRS and CDR2 is YFSETQ. The CDR3 sequence is 15 residues long. The ends were cut back, 4 bases at V and 0 bases at J, with 13 bases in the middle. The CDR3 spells CASSGRGGLNTEAFF. CDR3 nucleotide sequence: TGCGCCAGCAGCGGTCGGGGAGGGTTGAACACTGAAGCTTTCTTT.

The chain combines TRBV28 with TRBJ2-7, with TRBD1 matching 12 bases. J gave up 6 bases and V 5 bases, and 8 bases lay outside the gene matches. The germline CDR1 and CDR2 sequences are MDHEN and SYDVKM. The length of the CDR3 is 15 residues. CDR3 nucleotide sequence: TGTGCCAGCAGTGGCCTGGGACAGGGGGCCGGCGAGCAGTACTTC. It encodes CASSGLGQGAGEQYF.

The chain links TRBV6-5 to TRBJ2-5; TRBD2 matches 11 bases. From germline, CDR1 is MNHEY and CDR2 SVGAGI. This CDR3 contains 16 residues. J lost 5 bases, V lost 4 bases, and 9 bases had no gene match. CDR3 region: CASSSGLAGEGETQYF. In nucleotides, the CDR3 is TGTGCCAGCAGTTCAGGACTAGCGGGCGAGGGGGAGACCCAGTACTTC.

This clone was seen a single time. The V call is TRBV9, the J call TRBJ2-5; 9 nucleotides line up with TRBD2. CDR3 length: 15 residues. V shed 3 bases and J 4 bases; nucleotides not matched to a gene: 7. Germline V lookup: CDR1 SGDLS, CDR2 YYNGEE. CDR3 loop: CASSAPGAGGETQYF. The CDR3 DNA follows: TGTGCCAGCAGCGCCCCAGGAGCGGGAGGAGAGACCCAGTACTTC.

The CDR3 coding sequence is TGTGCCAGCAGTTCCCCCCCGACAGTTTCCGAGCAGTACTTC. Amino acids: CASSSPPTVSEQYF. The chain links TRBV6-5 to TRBJ2-7, with a tentative D call TRBD1 (5 bases). The CDR3 loop spans 14 amino acids. Germline CDR1 reads MNHEY; CDR2 reads SVGAGI. V lost 4 bases to trimming and J lost 6 bases, with 16 bases between them.

The chain has TRBV7-2 and TRBJ2-5; 7 bases map to TRBD1. V lost 5 bases, J lost 4 bases, and 13 bases stayed unmatched. Germline lookup yields CDR1 SGHTA and CDR2 FQGNSA. The CDR3 spans 16 residues. The CDR3: CASSPGGRVFGETQYF. The CDR3 DNA follows: TGTGCCAGCAGCCCAGGGGGAAGGGTATTTGGAGAGACCCAGTACTTC.

J is TRBJ1-1 and V is TRBV19, with TRBD1 matching over 11 bases. The V and J ends lost 3 bases and 3 bases, in that order; junction bases with no gene match: 3. Germline CDR1 is LNHDA and CDR2 is SQIVND (reference sequence). This CDR3 has 15 residues. The CDR3 reads CASSIGTGGDTEAFF. DNA for the CDR3: TGTGCCAGTAGTATCGGGACAGGGGGGGACACTGAAGCTTTCTTT.

This CDR3 reads CASSPQTADTQYF. The CDR3, as DNA: TGTGCCAGCAGTCCACAGACGGCAGATACGCAGTATTTT. The chain is built from TRBV28 and TRBJ2-3; D unclear. V shed 5 bases and J shed 4 bases, with 10 bases lying between them. Germline assignment: CDR1 MDHEN and CDR2 SYDVKM. The CDR3 sequence is 13 residues long.

A few counts support this clone. The chain recombines TRBV7-3 with TRBJ2-1; 10 bases line up with TRBD2. V shed 5 bases, J shed 9 bases, and the junction held 10 bases outside the gene matches. Germline values: CDR1 SGHTA, CDR2 FQGTGA. CDR3 length equals 15 residues. CDR3: CASSPSPAGGIEQFF. The CDR3 DNA is TGTGCCAGCAGCCCCTCTCCAGCGGGAGGGATTGAGCAGTTCTTC.

The chain has TRBV5-1 and TRBJ2-7; D possibly corresponds to TRBD1 (5 bases). With 4 bases removed from V and 2 bases from J, the gap between germline ends came to 13 bases. Germline CDR1 SGHRS, CDR2 YFSETQ. The CDR3 extends over 14 amino acids. The CDR3 is CASSGTGNPYEQYF. The CDR3 nucleotides read TGCGCCAGCAGCGGAACAGGTAACCCCTACGAGCAGTACTTC.

The chain's CDR3 is CASSAGQSYGYTF. Written as DNA, the CDR3 is TGTGCCAGCAGCGCCGGACAGTCCTATGGCTACACCTTC. The chain joins TRBV7-2 to TRBJ1-2; TRBD1 is a possible D gene (6 bases). CDR1 and CDR2 (germline): SGHTA, FQGNSA. The CDR3 is 13 amino acids. Trimming took off 5 bases at V and 4 bases at J, with 11 bases between the two ends.

Here the CDR3 DNA reads TGCGCCAGCAGCCAAGATTGGGAGGGTTTGAAGAGGAATCAGCCCCAGCATTTT. Translation gives CASSQDWEGLKRNQPQHF. V is TRBV4-3 and J is TRBJ1-5; D call uncertain. CDR3 length equals 18 residues. The V end was cut by 0 bases, the J end by 4 bases, with 19 bases between. Germline V gives CDR1 LGHNA, CDR2 YSLEER.

This sequence joins TRBV7-9 and TRBJ1-1, with a weak D call TRBD1 (6 bases). Trimming shortened V by 5 bases and J by 1 base, and 8 bases separated the two germline ends. Germline CDR1 and CDR2: SEHNR and FQNEAQ (reference sequence). CDR3 length: 13 residues. CDR3 sequence (DNA): TGTGCCAGCAGCCTACAGGGGAACACTGAAGCTTTCTTT. It is translated as CASSLQGNTEAFF.

J is TRBJ1-4 and V is TRBV7-9; 8 bases line up with TRBD1. CDR3 length equals 19 residues. J gave up 1 base and V 5 bases, and 15 bases lay outside the gene matches. CDR1 and CDR2 from the germline V gene are SEHNR and FQNEAQ (reference sequence). CDR3 nucleotides: TGTGCCAGCAGCGCACTGACAGGGGCCGGCCCAGAAACTAATGAAAAACTGTTTTTT. Protein: CASSALTGAGPETNEKLFF.

The chain employs TRBV5-4 and TRBJ2-7; possible D gene TRBD1, 5 bases. V lost 4 bases and J 5 bases, leaving 22 bases between the germline ends. This CDR3 region has 16 residues. In germline, CDR1 is SGHNT, CDR2 YYREEE (reference sequence). The CDR3 is CASSPLGLGVSHEQYF. CDR3 bases: TGTGCCAGCAGCCCCTTGGGGTTAGGGGTTTCCCACGAGCAGTACTTC.

In its sample, this clone was seen once. The CDR3: CASTVTSTTSYEQYF. The CDR3 bases are TGTGCCAGCACCGTCACTAGCACAACGTCCTACGAGCAGTACTTC. The chain has TRBV11-2 and TRBJ2-7; a possible D gene is TRBD2 (6 bases). CDR1 and CDR2 from the germline V gene are SGHAT and FQNNGV. The CDR3 is 15 amino acids. V dropped 7 bases and J dropped 1 base, with 17 bases sitting between them.

This clone appeared once. This chain uses TRBV15 with TRBJ1-1; D not certain. Trimming stripped 0 bases from V and 7 bases from J, with 15 bases between. CDR3 length: 15 residues. Germline CDR1 LNHNV, CDR2 YYDKDF (reference sequence). The CDR3 bases are TGTGCCACCAGCAGAGATCGGGTGATGGGTTATGAAGCTTTCTTT. Encoded protein: CATSRDRVMGYEAFF.

The genes are TRBV9 and TRBJ1-2; D is possibly TRBD1 (6 bases). The germline V gene encodes CDR1 SGDLS and CDR2 YYNGEE. V was clipped by 3 bases and J by 5 bases, with 26 bases between them. The CDR3 length is 18 residues. The CDR3 sequence: CASSERQGSPSPKYGYTF. The DNA for the CDR3 is TGTGCCAGCAGCGAGAGGCAGGGGTCGCCGAGTCCCAAGTATGGCTACACCTTC. The whole variable domain, filled in from reference TRBV9 and TRBJ1-2, reads DSGVTQTPKHLITATGQRVTLRCSPRSGDLSVYWYQQSLDQGLQFLIQYYNGEERAKGNILERFSAQQFPDLHSELNLSSLELGDSALYFCASSERQGSPSPKYGYTFGSGTRLTVV.